A single sample gave rise to the 26 T cell receptor beta chains below, sequenced in a study of lymphopenia after photon versus proton radiotherapy. Measured with immunoSEQ multiplex PCR; TCRdb has only the in-frame clones, and not every one. The profile shows roughly 40,000 clones, about 86% of them singletons. The input for sequencing was peripheral blood, taken from a patient treated with proton-based radiotherapy. The receptors originated from a woman in her sixties or seventies with pancreatic cancer. Some clones in this sample may be carry-over from other donors' samples.

V is TRBV14 and J is TRBJ2-7, with 9 bases fitting TRBD2. This CDR3 is 15 amino acids long. The V gene's germline CDR1 is SGHDN and CDR2 FVKESK. Trimming took 4 bases from V and 3 from J; bases not matched to a gene: 7. The DNA of the CDR3 is TGTGCCAGCAGCCTTAGCGGGAGTCCTTTCTACGAGCAGTACTTC. It codes for CASSLSGSPFYEQYF.

V and J are TRBV28 and TRBJ1-5; tentatively, D is TRBD1 (6 bases). The CDR3 has 19 amino acids. V shed 3 bases and J shed 0 bases, with 21 bases lying between them. CDR1 is MDHEN and CDR2 is SYDVKM in the germline V gene. CDR3 DNA sequence: TGTGCCAGCAGTTTGTTAGGGGGGGGATCGGTTTATAGCAATCAGCCCCAGCATTTT. Translation: CASSLLGGGSVYSNQPQHF. Based on the CDR3 plus reference TRBV28 and TRBJ1-5, the full variable domain is DVKVTQSSRYLVKRTGEKVFLECVQDMDHENMFWYRQDPGLGLRLIYFSYDVKMKEKGDIPEGYSVSREKKERFSLILESASTNQTSMYLCASSLLGGGSVYSNQPQHFGDGTRLSIL.

The J gene is TRBJ2-7, the V gene TRBV30; D is unclear. Per the germline V gene, CDR1 is GTSNPN and CDR2 is SVGIG (reference sequence). There are 12 residues in the CDR3. V lost 0 bases and J 2 bases, leaving 5 bases between the germline ends. CDR3 in DNA: TGTGCCTGGAGTGTCGCGACCTACGAGCAGTACTTC. This encodes CAWSVATYEQYF.

In this sample, this clone turned up once. The V call is TRBV7-8, the J call TRBJ2-1; D may be TRBD2 (6 bases). V was pared by 4 bases and J by 0 bases, with 10 bases between. Germline CDR1 SGHVS, CDR2 FQNEAQ. The CDR3 is 15 residues long. As DNA, the CDR3 is TGTGCCAGCAGCTCTCTAGCGAGCTCCTACAATGAGCAGTTCTTC. Residues: CASSSLASSYNEQFF.

In its sample, this clone was seen a few times. The same CDR3 is also encoded by other DNA sequences in this sample. The chain couples TRBV6-5 to TRBJ2-2; D unresolved. The CDR3 is made up of 13 amino acids. Between the trimmed V and J ends, which lost 4 bases and 2 bases, there was a span of 5 bases. Per germline, CDR1 MNHEY and CDR2 SVGAGI. CDR3 bases: TGTGCCAGCAGTTTACAAAACACCGGGGAGCTGTTTTTT. Amino acids: CASSLQNTGELFF.

The chain links TRBV20-1 to TRBJ2-7; 8 bases agree with TRBD1. From germline, CDR1 is DFQATT and CDR2 SNEGSKA (reference sequence). With 6 bases clipped from V and 4 bases from J, the junction kept 2 bases outside the gene matches. CDR3 length: 11 amino acids. The CDR3 protein is CSARQGYEQYF. CDR3 coding DNA: TGCAGTGCAAGACAGGGGTACGAGCAGTACTTC.

The gene calls are TRBV19 and TRBJ2-3; D not resolved. V lost 1 base to trimming and J lost 8 bases, with 22 bases between them. This CDR3 region has 17 residues. Germline CDR1 reads LNHDA; CDR2 reads SQIVND (reference sequence). CDR3 nucleotides: TGTGCCAGTAGTATAGGTTACGGCCGAGGCGGCATGGTTACGCAGTATTTT. Translating gives CASSIGYGRGGMVTQYF.

The CDR3 reads CASSPGLGETQYF. As DNA, the CDR3 is TGCGCCAGCAGCCCGGGACTAGGAGAGACCCAGTACTTC. This chain uses TRBV5-1 with TRBJ2-5, with TRBD2 matching over 8 bases. The CDR3 has 13 residues. J gave up 4 bases and V 4 bases, and 3 bases lay outside the gene matches. Per the germline V gene, CDR1 is SGHRS and CDR2 is YFSETQ.

The J gene is TRBJ2-7, the V gene TRBV10-1, with D perhaps TRBD1 (5 bases). The CDR3 has 13 amino acids. Trimming left V 5 bases short and J 3 bases short, with 11 bases between. Germline V gene data show CDR1 as WNHNN and CDR2 as SYGVQD (reference sequence). The CDR3: CASSPGNVYEQYF. The CDR3 DNA reads TGCGCCAGCAGTCCAGGGAATGTCTACGAGCAGTACTTC.

CDR3 in DNA: TGTGCCAGCAGTCTAAGCCGGAACATGAACACTGAAGCTTTCTTT. This gives the protein CASSLSRNMNTEAFF. The V and J genes are TRBV6-1 and TRBJ1-1; no clear D gene. The germline CDR1 and CDR2 sequences are MNHNS and SASEGT. Trimming removed 5 bases at V and 0 bases at J, with 13 bases between. The CDR3 sequence is 15 residues long.

The rearrangement links TRBV18 to TRBJ1-2, with D maybe TRBD1 (6 bases). The CDR3 contains 13 residues. V was clipped by 4 bases and J by 3 bases, with 9 bases between them. Germline V gives CDR1 KGHSH, CDR2 LQKENI. CDR3 in DNA: TGTGCCAGCTCACTGAACAGGGACTATGGCTACACCTTC. It yields the protein CASSLNRDYGYTF.

The chain joins TRBV6-5 to TRBJ1-5; 9 bases map to TRBD1. V dropped 5 bases and J dropped 6; count of bases not matched to a gene: 5. Germline V lookup: CDR1 MNHEY, CDR2 SVGAGI. The CDR3 spans 14 residues. Written as DNA, the CDR3 is TGTGCCAGCAGTGCCACAGGGGGCGTTCAGCCCCAGCATTTT. Protein sequence: CASSATGGVQPQHF.

In its sample, this clone ranks as medium-sized. The chain links TRBV7-2 to TRBJ1-3; D remains unclear. The CDR3 runs 15 residues. The germline gives CDR1 SGHTA, CDR2 FQGNSA. The V gene lost 5 bases and the J gene lost 4 bases, with 15 bases spanning the gap. The CDR3 spells CASSLHSSGGNTIYF. The DNA of the CDR3 is TGTGCCAGCAGCCTGCACTCCTCGGGAGGAAACACCATATATTTT.

This clone was picked up one time. For the CDR3, the DNA is TGTGCCAGCAGCGTAGGTTTTAGGATTACCCGGGAAAAACTGTTTTTT. Translating it yields CASSVGFRITREKLFF. V usage is TRBV9 and J usage is TRBJ1-4; no firm D call. Trimming pared 0 bases from V and 8 bases from J, leaving 17 bases between. The CDR3 is 16 amino acids. Germline V lookup: CDR1 SGDLS, CDR2 YYNGEE.

The chain is built from TRBV5-1 and TRBJ2-7, with a weak D call TRBD1 (5 bases). The germline V gene encodes CDR1 SGHRS and CDR2 YFSETQ. This CDR3 spans 14 amino acids. Trimming removed 0 bases from V and 1 base from J, with 8 bases in between. As DNA, the CDR3 is TGCGCCAGCAGCTTGGGACAGATTTCCTACGAGCAGTACTTC. Its protein product is CASSLGQISYEQYF. Variable domain in full (rest from reference TRBV5-1 and TRBJ2-7): KAGVTQTPRYLIKTRGQQVTLSCSPISGHRSVSWYQQTPGQGLQFLFEYFSETQRNKGNFPGRFSGRQFSNSRSEMNVSTLELGDSALYLCASSLGQISYEQYFGPGTRLTVT.

This chain connects TRBV6-6 to TRBJ1-5, with 11 bases lining up with TRBD1. Germline V CDR1 and CDR2: MNHNY, SVGAGI (reference sequence). The junction had 4 bases not matched to a gene; V was cut back by 5 bases and J by 7 bases. The CDR3 has 14 residues. In DNA, the CDR3 is TGTGCCAGCAGTGGACAGGGGGCGGAACAGCCCCAGCATTTT. It yields the protein CASSGQGAEQPQHF.

The chain couples TRBV18 to TRBJ2-5; D ambiguous. Germline V gene sequence: CDR1 KGHSH, CDR2 LQKENI. V lost 0 bases to trimming and J lost 3 bases, with 8 bases between them. The CDR3 has 14 amino acids. CDR3 in amino acids: CASSPPNIEETQYF. The CDR3 DNA reads TGTGCCAGCTCACCACCGAATATAGAAGAGACCCAGTACTTC. Based on the CDR3 plus reference TRBV18 and TRBJ2-5, the full variable domain is NAGVMQNPRHLVRRRGQEARLRCSPMKGHSHVYWYRQLPEEGLKFMVYLQKENIIDESGMPKERFSAEFPKEGPSILRIQQVVRGDSAAYFCASSPPNIEETQYFGPGTRLLVL.

The rearrangement joins TRBV28 to TRBJ1-4; the D gene is possibly TRBD1 (5 bases). The germline V and J ends were trimmed by 4 bases and 4 bases, with 10 bases remaining between them. The germline gives CDR1 MDHEN, CDR2 SYDVKM. This CDR3 is built from 14 residues. CDR3 in amino acids: CASSSTEINEKLFF. The CDR3 DNA reads TGTGCCAGCAGTTCGACAGAGATTAATGAAAAACTGTTTTTT.

This clone was seen a single time. The chain combines TRBV28 with TRBJ1-3, with D hard to call. The V end lost 3 bases, the J end lost 0 bases, and 15 bases lay between the germline ends. The germline V gene encodes CDR1 MDHEN and CDR2 SYDVKM. The CDR3 length is 17 residues. CDR3 nucleotide sequence: TGTGCCAGCAGTTTTTTTTTAGGGAGTATCTCTGGAAACACCATATATTTT. Its translation is CASSFFLGSISGNTIYF.

The chain uses TRBV5-5 and TRBJ1-5; D is perhaps TRBD1 (6 bases). V lost 4 bases to trimming and J lost 6 bases, with 17 bases between them. The CDR3 is 15 residues long. Germline values: CDR1 SGHKS, CDR2 YYEKEE (reference sequence). The CDR3 loop reads CASSPSGAIAQPQHF. The CDR3 nucleotides read TGTGCCAGCAGCCCCTCGGGGGCTATAGCTCAGCCCCAGCATTTT.

The J gene is TRBJ2-5, the V gene TRBV2, with 7 bases matching TRBD2. In germline, CDR1 is SNHLY, CDR2 FYNNEI. V shed 6 bases, J shed 5 bases, and the junction held 6 bases outside the gene matches. This CDR3 has 13 residues. The CDR3 region is CASRALAAETQYF. The DNA of the CDR3 is TGTGCCAGCAGAGCTCTAGCGGCGGAGACCCAGTACTTC.

The chain couples TRBV28 to TRBJ1-4, with TRBD1 as a possible D gene (5 bases). V lost 5 bases and J lost 0, with 10 bases in between. CDR3 size: 15 residues. Germline V lookup: CDR1 MDHEN, CDR2 SYDVKM. The CDR3 protein is CASSPRTTTNEKLFF. The DNA for the CDR3 is TGTGCCAGCAGTCCTAGGACAACAACTAATGAAAAACTGTTTTTT. Supplemented by reference TRBV28 and TRBJ1-4, the full variable domain reads DVKVTQSSRYLVKRTGEKVFLECVQDMDHENMFWYRQDPGLGLRLIYFSYDVKMKEKGDIPEGYSVSREKKERFSLILESASTNQTSMYLCASSPRTTTNEKLFFGSGTQLSVL.

This chain uses TRBV9 with TRBJ2-2; TRBD1 aligns across 7 bases. With V trimmed by 0 bases and J by 0 bases, 2 bases remained unmatched. The germline V gene encodes CDR1 SGDLS and CDR2 YYNGEE. CDR3 size: 16 residues. The CDR3 protein is CASSVDTGANTGELFF. The DNA for the CDR3 is TGTGCCAGCAGCGTAGATACAGGGGCGAACACCGGGGAGCTGTTTTTT.

This clone was seen a few times. The V gene is TRBV30, the J gene TRBJ2-7, with TRBD2 matching 8 bases. The CDR3 extends over 14 amino acids. Germline CDR1 reads GTSNPN; CDR2 reads SVGIG (reference sequence). V lost 5 bases and J lost 5; bases outside the gene matches: 11. CDR3 protein: CAWGTERELNEQYF. CDR3 nucleotides: TGTGCCTGGGGTACTGAGCGGGAGCTAAACGAGCAGTACTTC.

This clone was detected once. The CDR3 region is CASSRWTDGYTF. CDR3 nucleotides: TGTGCCAGCAGCCGCTGGACAGATGGCTACACCTTC. The chain employs TRBV16 and TRBJ1-2; the D gene is possibly TRBD1 (6 bases). V gave up 4 bases and J gave up 6 bases, with 9 bases separating them. CDR3 size: 12 residues. Germline CDR1 is KGHSY and CDR2 is FQNENV.

CDR3 nucleotides: TGTGCCTGGAGTGTACATTTAGGGCCTGAAGCTTTCTTT. Residues: CAWSVHLGPEAFF. This chain connects TRBV30 to TRBJ1-1; D remains ambiguous. This CDR3 comprises 13 residues. Between the trimmed V and J ends, which lost 0 bases and 6 bases, there was a span of 11 bases. Germline CDR1 is GTSNPN and CDR2 is SVGIG (reference sequence).